This T cell receptor (beta chain) was found in a study of blood T cell repertoires in COVID-19. Trimming took 3 bases from V and 1 from J; bases not matched to a gene: 6. The CDR3 contains 16 residues. Germline V gives CDR1 SGHKS, CDR2 YYEKEE (reference sequence). As processed by the authors: Reference gene primer amplification gave nucleated cell count estimates. Sequencing was performed with immunoSEQ multiplex PCR; in TCRdb, only in-frame clones are kept and a portion is missing. D and trimming come from the DNA, and the V and J calls and clone size come from that table. The sample lists 240,000 or so clones; 86% were seen once.

The TCR sequence derives from a woman aged 45 to 65 who had recovered from COVID-19. Sequenced: PBMCs or T cells enriched from blood (not recorded which). The chain couples TRBV5-5 to TRBJ2-1; 8 bases are shared with TRBD1. The CDR3 protein is CASSWAQGVSYNEQFF. The CDR3 DNA sequence: TGTGCCAGCAGCTGGGCACAGGGGGTTTCCTACAATGAGCAGTTCTTC.